Listed here are 9 T cell receptor beta chains from one sample, sequenced in a study of patients and donors after allogeneic stem cell transplantation. TCRdb passed the RT-PCR reads through MiXCR, listing each CDR3 protein once. This table has approximately 250,000 distinct CDR3 sequences, less than 15% appearing once. What was sequenced was blood, either unsorted or a sorted T cell fraction (not recorded which). The receptors here all came from a human donor who was either an allogeneic HSCT recipient or a stem cell or donor lymphocyte infusion donor (not recorded which). It is not recorded whose cells these are; they may come from a transplant donor.

CDR3 amino acids: CASSLDVGMLTKNIQYF. Written as DNA, the CDR3 is TGTGCCAGCAGCTTAGACGTGGGGATGTTAACCAAAAACATTCAGTACTTC. The rearrangement links TRBV7-2 to TRBJ2-4; D gene unclear. The germline CDR1 and CDR2 sequences are SGHTA and FQGNSA. The CDR3 length is 17 residues. Trimming removed 1 base at V and 2 bases at J, with 15 bases between.

The chain recombines TRBV25-1 with TRBJ2-1; 9 nucleotides align to TRBD2. The germline CDR1 and CDR2 sequences are MGHDK and SYGVNS. There are 14 residues in the CDR3. Losses at the gene ends were 2 bases for V and 6 bases for J; bases not matched to a gene: 2. CDR3 bases: TGTGCCAGCAGTGAAGGCGGGGGGGTCAATGAGCAGTTCTTC. Protein product: CASSEGGGVNEQFF. Drawing the rest from reference TRBV25-1 and TRBJ2-1, the complete variable domain is EADIYQTPRYLVIGTGKKITLECSQTMGHDKMYWYQQDPGMELHLIHYSYGVNSTEKGDLSSESTVSRIRTEHFPLTLESARPSHTSQYLCASSEGGGVNEQFFGPGTRLTVL.

The chain couples TRBV20-1 to TRBJ2-5, with 9 nucleotides matching TRBD2. Germline V gene data show CDR1 as DFQATT and CDR2 as SNEGSKA (reference sequence). The ends lost 6 bases at V and 5 bases at J; junction bases unmatched: 7. This CDR3 is built from 13 residues. The CDR3 DNA reads as TGCAGTGCACCTACTAGCGGGTGGGAGACCCAGTACTTC. Encoded protein: CSAPTSGWETQYF.

In its sample, this clonotype was seen a few times. This chain joins TRBV11-2 and TRBJ1-4, with a tentative D call TRBD1 (6 bases). Looked up from germline, CDR1 is SGHAT and CDR2 is FQNNGV. Trimming pared 5 bases from V and 7 bases from J, leaving 14 bases between. CDR3 length: 14 residues. In DNA, the CDR3 is TGTGCCAGCAGCCCCAGCCGGGGGGCTGAAAAACTGTTTTTT. Translating gives CASSPSRGAEKLFF. Looking up the rest from reference TRBV11-2 and TRBJ1-4 gives the full variable domain: EAGVAQSPRYKIIEKRQSVAFWCNPISGHATLYWYQQILGQGPKLLIQFQNNGVVDDSQLPKDRFSAERLKGVDSTLKIQPAKLEDSAVYLCASSPSRGAEKLFFGSGTQLSVL.

This clonotype was found a few times. The rearrangement uses TRBV24-1 and TRBJ1-2, with D tentatively TRBD1 (5 bases). Deletions cut 7 bases from V and 3 bases from J, with 14 bases between. The CDR3 sequence is 14 residues long. The germline CDR1 and CDR2 sequences are KGHDR and SFDVKD. The CDR3 DNA sequence: TGTGCCACCAGACCCACGGGGCCGGACTATGGCTACACCTTC. It encodes CATRPTGPDYGYTF.

In this sample, this clonotype turned up many times. The chain couples TRBV6-2 or TRBV6-3 to TRBJ1-6; D is ambiguous. This CDR3 region has 14 residues. Germline-derived CDR1 and CDR2 are MNHEY and SVGEGT. V lost 2 bases and J 6 bases, leaving 8 bases between the germline ends. CDR3 nucleotides: TGTGCCAGCAGTTACAGAGTGACTAATTCACCCCTCCACTTT. Protein sequence: CASSYRVTNSPLHF.

This clonotype has only a few counts. The chain couples TRBV2 to TRBJ2-7, with D unclear. V was cut by 10 bases and J by 7 bases, with 20 bases left in between. This CDR3 is built from 13 residues. Germline-derived CDR1 and CDR2 are SNHLY and FYNNEI. CDR3 sequence: CATSRAVNSEQYF. CDR3 nucleotide sequence: TGTGCCACCTCAAGGGCAGTTAATAGTGAGCAGTACTTC.

J is TRBJ1-1 and V is TRBV14, with a weak D call TRBD1 (6 bases). V was trimmed by 3 bases and J by 4 bases, leaving 15 bases between them. Per the germline V gene, CDR1 is SGHDN and CDR2 is FVKESK. CDR3 length: 15 amino acids. The CDR3 protein is CASSQTGHRGTEAFF. The CDR3 DNA sequence: TGTGCCAGCAGCCAGACGGGACATCGGGGCACTGAAGCTTTCTTT. Full variable domain (remainder filled in from reference TRBV14 and TRBJ1-1): EAGVTQFPSHSVIEKGQTVTLRCDPISGHDNLYWYRRVMGKEIKFLLHFVKESKQDESGMPNNRFLAERTGGTYSTLKVQPAELEDSGVYFCASSQTGHRGTEAFFGQGTRLTVV.

The chain links TRBV14 to TRBJ2-7; maybe TRBD1 (6 bases). This CDR3 region has 13 residues. In germline, CDR1 is SGHDN, CDR2 FVKESK. V lost 5 bases and J lost 2, with 10 bases in between. In DNA, the CDR3 is TGTGCCAGCAGCAAGGACAGTACCTACGAGCAGTACTTC. This sequence encodes CASSKDSTYEQYF.